This TCR beta chain originates from a study of T cells in Graves' hyperthyroidism and ophthalmopathy. This clonotype was detected many times. The source material, RNA transcripts, was used to amplify TCR beta CDR3 regions. The TCR CDR3 was amplified in a first-round RT-PCR using the HTBI primer set. TCRdb used MiXCR to reprocess the multiplex PCR reads, holding one entry per CDR3 protein. The table lists roughly 100,000 distinct CDR3 sequences, about half of them singletons. CDR1 SEHNR and CDR2 FQNEAQ come from the germline V gene (reference sequence). The CDR3 is 13 residues long. Trimming left V 5 bases short and J 5 bases short, with 12 bases between. Hyperthyroidism was newly diagnosed in patients aged 18 to 65 (duration under 2 months).

Specimen: blood. The clonotype originates from a man aged 40-55 years with Graves' hyperthyroidism. This chain links TRBV7-9 with TRBJ1-2; D gene unclear. This CDR3 is CASSPGSYYGYTF. DNA for the CDR3: TGTGCCAGCAGCCCTGGAAGCTATTATGGCTACACCTTC.